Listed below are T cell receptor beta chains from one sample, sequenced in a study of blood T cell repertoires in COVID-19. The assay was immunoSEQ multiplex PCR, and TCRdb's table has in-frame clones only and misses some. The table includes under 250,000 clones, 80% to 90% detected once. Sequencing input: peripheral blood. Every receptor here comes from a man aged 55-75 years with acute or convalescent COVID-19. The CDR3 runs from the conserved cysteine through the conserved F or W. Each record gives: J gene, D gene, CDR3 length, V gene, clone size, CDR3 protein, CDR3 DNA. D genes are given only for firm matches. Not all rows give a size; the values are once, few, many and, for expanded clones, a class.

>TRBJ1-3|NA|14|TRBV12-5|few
CASGLGTDGNTIYF
TGTGCTAGTGGTTTGGGGACAGATGGAAACACCATATATTTT
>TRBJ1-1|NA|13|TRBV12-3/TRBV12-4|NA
CASTPRGNTEAFF
TGTGCCAGCACCCCTAGGGGGAACACTGAAGCTTTCTTT
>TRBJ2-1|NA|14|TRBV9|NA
CASSVGISYNEQFF
TGTGCCAGCAGCGTAGGTATCTCCTACAATGAGCAGTTCTTC
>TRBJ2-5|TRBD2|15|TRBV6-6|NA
CASSRLGTSQETQYF
TGTGCCAGCAGTCGCCTCGGGACTAGCCAAGAGACCCAGTACTTC
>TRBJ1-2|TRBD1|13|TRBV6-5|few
CASSSGQGGGYTF
TGTGCCAGCAGTTCAGGACAGGGTGGTGGCTACACCTTC
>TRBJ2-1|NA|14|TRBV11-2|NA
CASSSLPEVNEQFF
TGTGCCAGCAGCTCCCTCCCGGAGGTCAATGAGCAGTTCTTC
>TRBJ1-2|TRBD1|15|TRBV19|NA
CASSTNRGLLYGYTF
TGTGCCAGTAGTACCAACAGGGGGCTTCTTTATGGCTACACCTTC
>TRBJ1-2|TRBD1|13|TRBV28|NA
CASTRDRTDGYTF
TGTGCCAGCACCAGGGACAGGACAGATGGCTACACCTTC
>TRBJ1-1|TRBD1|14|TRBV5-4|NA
CASRRQGVNTEAFF
TGTGCCAGCAGACGACAGGGGGTGAACACTGAAGCTTTCTTT
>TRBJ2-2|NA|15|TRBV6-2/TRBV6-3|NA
CASSYPPVLAGELFF
TGTGCCAGCAGTTACCCACCGGTCCTGGCCGGGGAGCTGTTTTTT
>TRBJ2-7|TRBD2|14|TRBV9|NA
CASSASGLAYEQYF
TGTGCCAGCAGCGCATCGGGACTAGCCTACGAGCAGTACTTC
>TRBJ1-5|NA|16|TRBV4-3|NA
CASSQVIGNQNQPQHF
TGCGCCAGCAGCCAAGTCATCGGGAACCAGAATCAGCCCCAGCATTTT
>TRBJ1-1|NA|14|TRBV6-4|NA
CASSDGTPGTEAFF
TGTGCCAGCAGTGACGGAACCCCAGGGACTGAAGCTTTCTTT
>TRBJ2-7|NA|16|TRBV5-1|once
CASSAGATRNPYEQYF
TGCGCCAGCAGCGCGGGTGCCACTAGAAATCCCTACGAGCAGTACTTC
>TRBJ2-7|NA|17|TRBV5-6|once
CASSLRLDRTTQYEQYF
TGTGCCAGCAGCTTGCGACTCGACAGGACAACCCAATACGAGCAGTACTTC
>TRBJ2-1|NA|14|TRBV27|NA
CASSWSGNYNEQFF
TGTGCCAGCAGTTGGTCAGGGAACTACAATGAGCAGTTCTTC
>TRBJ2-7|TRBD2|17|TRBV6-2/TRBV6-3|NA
CASSGTWDGGSYYEQYF
TGTGCCAGCAGTGGGACCTGGGACGGGGGGAGTTACTACGAGCAGTACTTC
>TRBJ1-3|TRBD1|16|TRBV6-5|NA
CASSFSGTDSGNTIYF
TGTGCCAGCAGTTTCTCCGGGACAGACAGTGGAAACACCATATATTTT
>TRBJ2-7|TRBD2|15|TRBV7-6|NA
CASSLAQGTSYEQYF
TGTGCCAGCAGCTTAGCGCAAGGGACTAGCTACGAGCAGTACTTC
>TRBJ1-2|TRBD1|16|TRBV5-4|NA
CASSGPGRQGNYGYTF
TGTGCCAGCAGCGGGCCGGGGAGACAGGGCAACTATGGCTACACCTTC
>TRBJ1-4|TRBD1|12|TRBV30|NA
CAWSPTGDREFF
TGTGCCTGGAGTCCGACGGGGGACAGGGAGTTTTTT
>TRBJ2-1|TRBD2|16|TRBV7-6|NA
CASSFIAGDSYNEQFF
TGTGCCAGCAGCTTTATAGCGGGAGATTCCTACAATGAGCAGTTCTTC
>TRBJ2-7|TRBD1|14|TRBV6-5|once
CASSAGTGSNEQYF
TGTGCCAGCAGCGCCGGGACAGGGAGTAACGAGCAGTACTTC
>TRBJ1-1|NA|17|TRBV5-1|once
CASSLRMVGQMNTEAFF
TGCGCCAGCAGCTTGCGTATGGTGGGGCAGATGAACACTGAAGCTTTCTTT
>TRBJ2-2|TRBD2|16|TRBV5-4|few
CASSATSGSGTGELFF
TGTGCCAGCAGCGCGACTAGCGGGAGCGGCACCGGGGAGCTGTTTTTT
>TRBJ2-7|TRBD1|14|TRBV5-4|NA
CASSLGQGSYEQYF
TGTGCCAGCAGCTTGGGACAGGGTTCCTACGAGCAGTACTTC
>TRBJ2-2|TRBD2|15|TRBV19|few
CASSMGGRDTGELFF
TGTGCCAGTAGTATGGGCGGGAGAGACACCGGGGAGCTGTTTTTT
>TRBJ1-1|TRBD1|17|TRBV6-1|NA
CASSEIGQGTLNTEAFF
TGTGCCAGCAGTGAAATCGGACAGGGGACCCTGAACACTGAAGCTTTCTTT
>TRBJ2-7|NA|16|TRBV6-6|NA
CASSYSGGAGVYEQYF
TGTGCCAGCAGTTACTCTGGGGGAGCAGGGGTTTACGAGCAGTACTTC